Each of the 27 T cell receptor beta chains below was sequenced from the same sample in a study of T cell repertoires in cytomegalovirus infection. These TCRs' antigens remain unknown. TCRdb reanalysed the reads using MiXCR and keeps one entry per CDR3 protein. The sample shows approximately 100,000 distinct CDR3 sequences, under 55% of them seen only once. The input for sequencing was CD8+ T cells from cultured PBMCs, taken from culture after CMV antigen stimulation. The source is a human donor in good health (CMV status not recorded). Some clones in this sample may be carry-over from other donors' samples.

This clonotype was recorded a few times. The CDR3 coding sequence is TGTGCCTACAGGGCCTCTGCATTACATAGCACAGATACGCAGTATTTT. As protein: CAYRASALHSTDTQYF. The V and J genes are TRBV5-4 and TRBJ2-3; TRBD1 might be the D (6 bases). The CDR3 is 16 residues long. The V gene's germline CDR1 is SGHNT and CDR2 YYREEE (reference sequence). The germline V and J ends were trimmed by 10 bases and 0 bases, with 21 bases remaining between them.

The rearrangement joins TRBV7-2 to TRBJ2-7, with D perhaps TRBD1 (6 bases). The CDR3 runs 14 residues. V lost 5 bases, J lost 3 bases, and 14 bases lay in between. CDR1 is SGHTA and CDR2 is FQGNSA in the germline V gene. CDR3 nucleotides: TGTGCCAGCAGCCTCGGACAGTTCAGCTACGAGCAGTACTTC. It is translated as CASSLGQFSYEQYF. Combining the CDR3 with reference TRBV7-2 and TRBJ2-7 gives the whole variable domain GAGVSQSPSNKVTEKGKDVELRCDPISGHTALYWYRQSLGQGLEFLIYFQGNSAPDKSGLPSDRFSAERTGGSVSTLTIQRTQQEDSAVYLCASSLGQFSYEQYFGPGTRLTVT.

CDR3 residues: CASSQETSSPLHF. In DNA, the CDR3 is TGCGCCAGCAGCCAAGAAACTAGTTCACCCCTCCACTTT. The chain recombines TRBV4-1 with TRBJ1-6; no clear D. V lost 0 bases to trimming and J lost 9 bases, with 6 bases between them. Germline V gives CDR1 MGHRA, CDR2 YSYEKL. The CDR3 is 13 residues long.

The chain uses TRBV27 and TRBJ1-6; D not certain. CDR3 length: 15 amino acids. Germline CDR1 is MNHEY and CDR2 is SMNVEV (reference sequence). Trimming took off 5 bases at V and 4 bases at J, with 12 bases between the two ends. CDR3 amino acids: CASSRQDSYNSPLHF. Here the CDR3 DNA reads TGTGCCAGCAGTAGGCAGGACTCTTATAATTCACCCCTCCACTTT.

The chain is built from TRBV7-9 and TRBJ1-1; D is perhaps TRBD1 (6 bases). CDR3 length: 12 amino acids. CDR1 and CDR2 (germline): SEHNR, FQNEAQ (reference sequence). V was shortened by 5 bases and J by 9 bases, with 13 bases between the two germline ends. The CDR3 nucleotides are TGTGCCAGCAGCCTCTCTGGGGGGCAAGCTTTCTTT. Amino acid sequence: CASSLSGGQAFF.

A single count supports this clonotype. The rearrangement joins TRBV15 to TRBJ1-5; D perhaps matches TRBD1 (6 bases). In germline, CDR1 is LNHNV, CDR2 YYDKDF (reference sequence). The CDR3 length is 15 residues. Trimming left V 2 bases short and J 1 base short, with 9 bases between. The CDR3 DNA follows: TGTGCCACCAGCAGAAGAGGGGGGAGCAATCAGCCCCAGCATTTT. Translation: CATSRRGGSNQPQHF.

The chain employs TRBV27 and TRBJ2-3, with TRBD1 identical over 8 bases. After removal of 4 bases from V and 8 bases from J, the junction contained 5 bases not matched to a gene. The CDR3 contains 13 residues. The germline V gene encodes CDR1 MNHEY and CDR2 SMNVEV (reference sequence). The CDR3 DNA sequence: TGTGCCAGCAGTTCGGACAGGGTGGCTACGCAGTATTTT. Translation: CASSSDRVATQYF.

This chain links TRBV6-6 with TRBJ1-5; D uncertain. CDR3 length equals 14 residues. V gave up 2 bases and J gave up 6 bases, with 11 bases separating them. Per the germline V gene, CDR1 is MNHNY and CDR2 is SVGAGI (reference sequence). The CDR3 DNA sequence: TGTGCCAGCAGTTACGAGGGAAGAGGTCAGCCCCAGCATTTT. Translated: CASSYEGRGQPQHF.

The rearrangement uses TRBV7-6 and TRBJ2-5, with D possibly TRBD2 on 6 matching bases. This CDR3 region has 14 residues. In germline, CDR1 is SGHVS, CDR2 FNYEAQ. V gave up 5 bases and J gave up 2 bases, with 12 bases separating them. CDR3 in DNA: TGTGCCAGCAGCCCCTTTGGGGGGCAAGAGACCCAGTACTTC. Encoded protein: CASSPFGGQETQYF. Variable domain in full (rest from reference TRBV7-6 and TRBJ2-5): GAGVSQSPRYKVTKRGQDVALRCDPISGHVSLYWYRQALGQGPEFLTYFNYEAQQDKSGLPNDRFSAERPEGSISTLTIQRTEQRDSAMYRCASSPFGGQETQYFGPGTRLLVL.

J is TRBJ1-4 and V is TRBV27, with a weak D call TRBD1 (5 bases). CDR1 and CDR2 (germline): MNHEY, SMNVEV (reference sequence). CDR3 length: 14 residues. V lost 1 base and J lost 7, with 10 bases in between. The CDR3 sequence: CASSLYGGGEKLFF. In DNA, the CDR3 is TGTGCCAGCAGTTTATACGGGGGAGGTGAAAAACTGTTTTTT. Full variable domain (missing parts from reference TRBV27 and TRBJ1-4): EAQVTQNPRYLITVTGKKLTVTCSQNMNHEYMSWYRQDPGLGLRQIYYSMNVEVTDKGDVPEGYKVSRKEKRNFPLILESPSPNQTSLYFCASSLYGGGEKLFFGSGTQLSVL.

In DNA form, the CDR3 reads TGTGCCAGGGGGGACAGTACTTCCTATGGCTACACCTTC. Translating gives CARGDSTSYGYTF. The chain joins TRBV7-3 to TRBJ1-2, with 7 positions matching TRBD1. This CDR3 comprises 13 residues. Losses at the gene ends were 9 bases for V and 4 bases for J; bases not matched to a gene: 8. Germline V CDR1 and CDR2: SGHTA, FQGTGA.

This chain joins TRBV20-1 and TRBJ2-7; TRBD1 agrees at 10 bases. Per the germline V gene, CDR1 is DFQATT and CDR2 is SNEGSKA (reference sequence). V gave up 5 bases and J gave up 5 bases; unmatched junction bases: 12. The CDR3 is made up of 15 amino acids. CDR3 sequence: CSAWEGTGAPDEQYF. As DNA, the CDR3 is TGCAGTGCTTGGGAAGGGACAGGGGCTCCCGACGAGCAGTACTTC.

The gene calls are TRBV27 and TRBJ1-2; 10 bases are shared with TRBD1. Per the germline V gene, CDR1 is MNHEY and CDR2 is SMNVEV (reference sequence). With 2 bases clipped from V and 6 bases from J, the junction kept 3 bases outside the gene matches. This CDR3 region has 14 residues. The CDR3 DNA reads as TGTGCCAGCAGTTTACAGACAGGGGGCGATGGCTACACCTTC. Encoded protein: CASSLQTGGDGYTF.

The chain has TRBV7-6 and TRBJ1-2; D is possibly TRBD1 (6 bases). The germline CDR1 and CDR2 sequences are SGHVS and FNYEAQ. This CDR3 is built from 13 residues. The V and J ends lost 2 bases and 6 bases respectively, with 10 bases between them. The CDR3 DNA is TGTGCCAGCAGCTTATCACAGGGAAATGGCTACACCTTC. This encodes CASSLSQGNGYTF.

V and J are TRBV7-8 and TRBJ1-5; D uncertain. The CDR3 covers 11 residues. Germline lookup yields CDR1 SGHVS and CDR2 FQNEAQ. Between the trimmed V and J ends, which lost 8 bases and 4 bases, there was a span of 6 bases. CDR3 residues: CASGSNQPQHF. The DNA for the CDR3 is TGTGCCAGCGGCAGTAATCAGCCCCAGCATTTT.

CDR3 protein: CASSPAAVAATYEQYF. CDR3 DNA sequence: TGTGCCAGCAGTCCTGCCGCGGTAGCGGCTACCTACGAGCAGTACTTC. The J gene is TRBJ2-7, the V gene TRBV28; a possible D gene is TRBD2 (6 bases). Germline CDR1 reads MDHEN; CDR2 reads SYDVKM. There are 16 residues in the CDR3. Deletions cut 5 bases from V and 2 bases from J, with 19 bases between.

V usage is TRBV19 and J usage is TRBJ1-5; no clear D gene. Germline V gives CDR1 LNHDA, CDR2 SQIVND (reference sequence). V lost 6 bases and J lost 7, with 13 bases in between. The CDR3 loop spans 13 amino acids. CDR3: CASSRSPVQPQHF. CDR3 nucleotide sequence: TGTGCCAGTAGCCGCTCGCCTGTCCAGCCCCAGCATTTT.

The rearrangement links TRBV12-5 to TRBJ1-4, with a weak D call TRBD1 (5 bases). Trimming removed 3 bases at V and 2 bases at J, with 10 bases between. Germline CDR1 reads LGHNT; CDR2 reads FRNRAP. The CDR3 is made up of 15 amino acids. Here the CDR3 reads CASGFCRATNEKLFF. CDR3 DNA: TGTGCTAGTGGTTTCTGCAGGGCCACTAATGAAAAACTGTTTTTT. The whole variable domain, remainder taken from reference TRBV12-5 and TRBJ1-4, is DARVTQTPRHKVTEMGQEVTMRCQPILGHNTVFWYRQTMMQGLELLAYFRNRAPLDDSGMPKDRFSAEMPDATLATLKIQPSEPRDSAVYFCASGFCRATNEKLFFGSGTQLSVL.

This clonotype was counted between two and nine times. The chain joins TRBV4-1 to TRBJ2-5; TRBD2 is a possible D gene (5 bases). Trimming left V 0 bases short and J 0 bases short, with 17 bases between. This CDR3 spans 18 amino acids. Looked up from germline, CDR1 is MGHRA and CDR2 is YSYEKL. The CDR3 sequence is CASSQELIGGWYQETQYF. DNA of the CDR3: TGCGCCAGCAGCCAAGAGTTGATCGGAGGATGGTACCAAGAGACCCAGTACTTC.

The chain is built from TRBV7-4 and TRBJ1-1, with D uncertain. Germline lookup yields CDR1 SGHVT and CDR2 SQSDAQ. The V end was cut by 3 bases, the J end by 0 bases, with 14 bases between. This CDR3 region has 16 residues. The CDR3 reads CASSFPLKQMNTEAFF. The CDR3 DNA reads as TGTGCCAGCAGCTTCCCACTAAAACAGATGAACACTGAAGCTTTCTTT.

This clonotype was picked up many times. The J gene is TRBJ2-4, the V gene TRBV19; D is perhaps TRBD2 (6 bases). The CDR3 is made up of 14 amino acids. Germline CDR1 reads LNHDA; CDR2 reads SQIVND (reference sequence). The germline V and J ends were trimmed by 1 base and 7 bases, with 11 bases remaining between them. This CDR3 is CASSIVGEVNIQYF. The CDR3 DNA follows: TGTGCCAGTAGTATAGTGGGGGAGGTCAACATTCAGTACTTC.

The CDR3 DNA is TGTGCCAGTCGGACTAGCGGGCTTAGTGAGACCCAGTACTTC. Encoded protein: CASRTSGLSETQYF. V usage is TRBV19 and J usage is TRBJ2-5; 11 nucleotides match TRBD2. The CDR3 sequence is 14 residues long. V was pared by 8 bases and J by 5 bases, with 7 bases of the junction left unmatched. Germline V gene data show CDR1 as LNHDA and CDR2 as SQIVND (reference sequence).

V and J are TRBV6-5 and TRBJ2-3, with 7 bases that match TRBD1. From germline, CDR1 is MNHEY and CDR2 SVGAGI. The CDR3 is made up of 15 amino acids. The V segment lost 5 bases and the J segment 0 bases; nucleotides outside the gene matches: 5. The CDR3 here is CASSVTGASTDTQYF. The CDR3 nucleotides read TGTGCCAGCAGTGTAACAGGGGCAAGCACAGATACGCAGTATTTT.

The rearrangement links TRBV28 to TRBJ1-2; D is unclear. V lost 6 bases and J lost 0, with 23 bases in between. This CDR3 spans 18 amino acids. The germline gives CDR1 MDHEN, CDR2 SYDVKM. CDR3 coding DNA: TGTGCCAGCAGACCAGGCGGTATCGGAGACACTTCTAACTATGGCTACACCTTC. Protein product: CASRPGGIGDTSNYGYTF.

The chain is built from TRBV27 and TRBJ2-7; TRBD1 aligns across 11 bases. Germline V gene lookup returns CDR1 MNHEY and CDR2 SMNVEV (reference sequence). V shed 5 bases, J shed 1 base, and the junction held 7 bases outside the gene matches. The CDR3 extends over 16 amino acids. CDR3 DNA sequence: TGTGCCAGCAGTGCCTCCGGGACAGGGGGTTCCTACGAGCAGTACTTC. Protein product: CASSASGTGGSYEQYF.

In this sample, this clonotype is medium-sized. The chain carries TRBV7-9 and TRBJ2-7; D call uncertain. The CDR3 has 13 amino acids. V lost 0 bases, J lost 2 bases, and 5 bases lay in between. Germline V gene data show CDR1 as SEHNR and CDR2 as FQNEAQ (reference sequence). In DNA form, the CDR3 reads TGTGCCAGCAGCTTAGCAGAGACCTACGAGCAGTACTTC. It encodes CASSLAETYEQYF.

This sequence joins TRBV2 and TRBJ2-1; 11 bases match TRBD2. CDR1 is SNHLY, CDR2 FYNNEI, per germline. Losses at the gene ends were 8 bases for V and 7 bases for J; bases not matched to a gene: 10. CDR3 length: 15 amino acids. The CDR3 protein is CASHLGLAVHNEQFF. CDR3 bases: TGTGCCAGCCACCTGGGACTAGCGGTCCATAATGAGCAGTTCTTC.